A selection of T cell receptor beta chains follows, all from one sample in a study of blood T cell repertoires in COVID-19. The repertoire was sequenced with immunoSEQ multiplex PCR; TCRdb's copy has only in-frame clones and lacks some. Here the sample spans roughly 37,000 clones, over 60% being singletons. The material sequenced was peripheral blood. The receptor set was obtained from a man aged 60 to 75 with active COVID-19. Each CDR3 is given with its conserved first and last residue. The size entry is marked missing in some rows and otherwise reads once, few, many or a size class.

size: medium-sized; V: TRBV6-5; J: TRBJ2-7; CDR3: CASSYRRDSSYEQYF
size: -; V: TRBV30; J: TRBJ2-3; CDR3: CAWTPGLAGGDTQYF
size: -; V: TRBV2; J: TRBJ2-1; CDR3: CASRLAGGNEQFF
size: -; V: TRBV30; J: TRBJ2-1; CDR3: CAWSLQLYNEQFF
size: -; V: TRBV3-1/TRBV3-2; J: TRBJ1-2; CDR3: CASSHHDRNYGYTF
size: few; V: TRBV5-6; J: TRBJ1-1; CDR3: CASSFRTGRAFF
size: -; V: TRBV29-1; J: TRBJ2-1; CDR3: CSVVVSGREQFF
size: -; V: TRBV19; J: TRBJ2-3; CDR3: CASTSTRVSTDTQYF
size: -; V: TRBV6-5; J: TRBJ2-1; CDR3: CASSPGSYNEQFF
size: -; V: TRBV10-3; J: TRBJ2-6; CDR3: CAITRTDSGANVLTF
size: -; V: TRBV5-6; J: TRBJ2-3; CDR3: CASNQGSDTQYF
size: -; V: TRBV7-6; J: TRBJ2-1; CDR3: CASSPGLANNEQFF
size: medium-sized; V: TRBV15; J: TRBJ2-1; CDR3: CATSRDRTSGSDNEQFF
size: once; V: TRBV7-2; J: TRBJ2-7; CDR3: CASSYTSSYEQYF
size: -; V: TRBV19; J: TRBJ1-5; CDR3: CASSIGGQINQPQHF
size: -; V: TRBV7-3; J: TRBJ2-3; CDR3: CASSTGQTNTQYF
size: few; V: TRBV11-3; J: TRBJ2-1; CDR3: CASSSGTEQFF
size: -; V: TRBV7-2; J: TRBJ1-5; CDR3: CASSDRGNQPQHF
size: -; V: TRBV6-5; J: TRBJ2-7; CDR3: CASRRPAGEQYF
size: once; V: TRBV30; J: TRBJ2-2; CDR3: CAWTRLTGVGELFF
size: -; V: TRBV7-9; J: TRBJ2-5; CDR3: CASSVDRGARETQYF
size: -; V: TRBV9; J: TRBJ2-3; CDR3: CASSLRAGAVDTQYF
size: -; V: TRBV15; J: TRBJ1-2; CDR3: CATSPPGRELQGAGHYGYTF
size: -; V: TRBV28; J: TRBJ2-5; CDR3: CASSDRGQTETQYF
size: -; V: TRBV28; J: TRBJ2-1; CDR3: CASSSLSGGSYNEQFF
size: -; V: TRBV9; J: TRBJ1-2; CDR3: CASSVASSPLGYGYTF
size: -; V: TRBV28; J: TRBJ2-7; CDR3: CASIPGDRVVEQYF
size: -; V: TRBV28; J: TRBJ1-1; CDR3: CASSFLLLPGAFF
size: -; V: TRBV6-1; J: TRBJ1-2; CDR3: CASSETDYYGYTF
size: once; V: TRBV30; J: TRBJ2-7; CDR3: CAWRQGAGYEQYF
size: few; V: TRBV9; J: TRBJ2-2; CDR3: CASSVSSGGNTGELFF
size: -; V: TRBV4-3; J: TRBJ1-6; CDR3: CASSQEPDRSYSPLHF
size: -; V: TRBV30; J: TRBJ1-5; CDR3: CAWSVKGNQPQHF
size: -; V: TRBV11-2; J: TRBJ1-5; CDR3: CASSLEYNQPQHF
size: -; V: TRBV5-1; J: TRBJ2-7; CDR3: CASSFDPGYEQYF
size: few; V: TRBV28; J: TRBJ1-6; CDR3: CASSLIGGRVGNSPLHF
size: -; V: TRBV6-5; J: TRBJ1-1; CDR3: CASSPFGGSTEAFF
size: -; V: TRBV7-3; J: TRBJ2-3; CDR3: CASSLRSGADTQYF
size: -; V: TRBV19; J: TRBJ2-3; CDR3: CASSIGSGGPDTQYF
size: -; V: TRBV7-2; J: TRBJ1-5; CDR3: CASSPMAGVNQPQHF
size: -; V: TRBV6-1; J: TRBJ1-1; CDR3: CASSDGKGANTEAFF
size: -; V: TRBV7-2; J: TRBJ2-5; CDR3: CASSLMSGRALETQYF
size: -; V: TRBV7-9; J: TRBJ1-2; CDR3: CASSLEARGYGYTF
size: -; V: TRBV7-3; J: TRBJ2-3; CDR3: CASSPQGTLTDTQYF
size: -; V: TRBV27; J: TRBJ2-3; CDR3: CASSPPTGVSTDTQYF
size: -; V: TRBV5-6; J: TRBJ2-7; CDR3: CASSFGTGVDEQYF
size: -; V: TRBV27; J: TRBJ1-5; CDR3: CACRGGGSNQPQHF
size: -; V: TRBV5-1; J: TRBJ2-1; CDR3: CASSLAGQGLDEQFF
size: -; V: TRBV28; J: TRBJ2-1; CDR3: CASSLPWTGGTEQFF
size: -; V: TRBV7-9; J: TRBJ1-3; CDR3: CATVNPASGNTIYF
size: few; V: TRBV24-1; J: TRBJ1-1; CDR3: CATRERTGFNTEAFF
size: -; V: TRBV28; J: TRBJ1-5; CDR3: CASSTPGFQPQHF
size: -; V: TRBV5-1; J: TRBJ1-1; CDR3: CASSPRTGNTEAFF
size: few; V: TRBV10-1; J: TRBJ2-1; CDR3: CASSGTRQGMDNEQFF
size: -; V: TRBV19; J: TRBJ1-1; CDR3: CASSNWTVQNTEAFF
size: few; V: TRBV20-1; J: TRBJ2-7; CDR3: CSATSGHEQYF
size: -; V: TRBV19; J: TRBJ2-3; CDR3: CASRERGGSTDTQYF